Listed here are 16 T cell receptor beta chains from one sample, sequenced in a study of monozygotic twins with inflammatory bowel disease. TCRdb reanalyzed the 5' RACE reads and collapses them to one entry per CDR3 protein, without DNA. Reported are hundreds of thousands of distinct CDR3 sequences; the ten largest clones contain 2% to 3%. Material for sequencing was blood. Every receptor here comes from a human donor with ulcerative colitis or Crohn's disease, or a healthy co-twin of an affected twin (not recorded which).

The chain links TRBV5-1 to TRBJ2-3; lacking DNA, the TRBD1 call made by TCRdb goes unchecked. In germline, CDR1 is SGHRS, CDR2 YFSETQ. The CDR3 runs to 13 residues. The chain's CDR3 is CASSLSQEDTQYF.

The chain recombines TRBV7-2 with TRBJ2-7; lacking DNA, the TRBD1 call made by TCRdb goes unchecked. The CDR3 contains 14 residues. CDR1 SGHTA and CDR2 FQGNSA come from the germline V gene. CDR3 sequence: CASSPGPRSYEQYF.

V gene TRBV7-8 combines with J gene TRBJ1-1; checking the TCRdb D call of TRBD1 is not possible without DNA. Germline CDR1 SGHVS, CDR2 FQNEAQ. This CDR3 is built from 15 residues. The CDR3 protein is CASSAHPGEGNEAFF.

CDR3 amino acids: CASSLSSGLGYNEQFF. The chain is built from TRBV5-1 and TRBJ2-1. The CDR3 spans 16 residues. In germline, CDR1 is SGHRS, CDR2 YFSETQ.

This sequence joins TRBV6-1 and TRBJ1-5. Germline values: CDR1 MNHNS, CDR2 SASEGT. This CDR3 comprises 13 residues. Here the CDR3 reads CASRLDGNQPQHF.

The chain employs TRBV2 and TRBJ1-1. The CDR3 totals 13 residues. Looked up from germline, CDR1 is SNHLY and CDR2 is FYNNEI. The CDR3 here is CASSEETAGRAFF.

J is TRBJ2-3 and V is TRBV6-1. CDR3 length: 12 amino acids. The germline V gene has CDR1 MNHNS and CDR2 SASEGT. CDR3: CASIKESNTQYF.

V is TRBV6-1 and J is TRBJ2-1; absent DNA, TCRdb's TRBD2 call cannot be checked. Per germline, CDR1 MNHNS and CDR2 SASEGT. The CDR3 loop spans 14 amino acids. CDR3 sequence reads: CASTQRGGYNEQFF.

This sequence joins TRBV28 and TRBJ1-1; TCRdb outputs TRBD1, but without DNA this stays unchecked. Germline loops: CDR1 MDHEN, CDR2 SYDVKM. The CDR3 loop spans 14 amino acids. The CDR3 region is CASKLDRVGPEAFF.

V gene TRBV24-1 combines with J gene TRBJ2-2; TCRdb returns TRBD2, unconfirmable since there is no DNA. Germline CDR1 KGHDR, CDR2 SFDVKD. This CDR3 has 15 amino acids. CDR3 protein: CATSDPEGNTGELFF.

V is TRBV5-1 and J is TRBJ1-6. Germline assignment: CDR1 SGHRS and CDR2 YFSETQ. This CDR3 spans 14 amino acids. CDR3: CASSLGGVGSPLHF.

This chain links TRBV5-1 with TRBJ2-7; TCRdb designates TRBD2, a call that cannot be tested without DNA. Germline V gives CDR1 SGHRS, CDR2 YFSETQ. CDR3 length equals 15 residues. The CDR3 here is CASGQSGGASYEQYF.

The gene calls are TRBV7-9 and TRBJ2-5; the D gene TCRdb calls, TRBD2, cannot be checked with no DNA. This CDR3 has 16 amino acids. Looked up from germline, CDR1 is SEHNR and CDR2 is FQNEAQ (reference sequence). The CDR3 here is CASSSGTSGPPGTQYF.

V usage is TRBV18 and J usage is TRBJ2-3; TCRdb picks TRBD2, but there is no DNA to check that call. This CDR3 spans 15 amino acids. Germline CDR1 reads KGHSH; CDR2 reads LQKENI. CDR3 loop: CASSPVGGGTDTQYF.

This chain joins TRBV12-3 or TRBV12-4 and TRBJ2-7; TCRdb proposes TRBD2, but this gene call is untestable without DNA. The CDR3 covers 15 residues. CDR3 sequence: CASSLGAGGTYEQYF.

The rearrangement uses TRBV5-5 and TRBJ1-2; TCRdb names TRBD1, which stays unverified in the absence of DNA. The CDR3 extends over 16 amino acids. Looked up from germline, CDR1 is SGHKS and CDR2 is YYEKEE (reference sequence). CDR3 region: CASSPATGDRRYGYTF.